This passage covers 2 T cell receptor beta chains from one sample sequenced in a study of T-cell memory formation after mild COVID-19. TCRdb recomputed calls from the 5' RACE reads with MiXCR, one row per CDR3 protein. Among about 110,000 distinct CDR3 sequences listed, 18% were seen once. Sample: PBMCs or a T cell subset sorted from them (not recorded which). These TCRs come from a man aged 18 to 30 who had mild COVID-19 (a few samples of this study predate the infection). Cell type and time point are not known.

The chain couples TRBV11-2 to TRBJ1-2; no clear D. Looked up from germline, CDR1 is SGHAT and CDR2 is FQNNGV. Trimming left V 1 base short and J 7 bases short, with 10 bases between. The CDR3 loop spans 13 amino acids. CDR3 region: CASSLGLDGGYTF. CDR3 nucleotides: TGTGCCAGCAGCTTAGGGTTGGACGGTGGCTACACCTTC.

This clonotype was recorded a few times. The V gene is TRBV3-1, the J gene TRBJ1-5; 8 bases align to TRBD1. There are 15 residues in the CDR3. The germline CDR1 and CDR2 sequences are LGHDT and YNNKEL (reference sequence). With 5 bases clipped from V and 0 bases from J, the junction kept 3 bases outside the gene matches. The CDR3 region has the DNA TGTGCCAGCAGCACAGGGGGTTATAGCAATCAGCCCCAGCATTTT. Translated, it gives CASSTGGYSNQPQHF.